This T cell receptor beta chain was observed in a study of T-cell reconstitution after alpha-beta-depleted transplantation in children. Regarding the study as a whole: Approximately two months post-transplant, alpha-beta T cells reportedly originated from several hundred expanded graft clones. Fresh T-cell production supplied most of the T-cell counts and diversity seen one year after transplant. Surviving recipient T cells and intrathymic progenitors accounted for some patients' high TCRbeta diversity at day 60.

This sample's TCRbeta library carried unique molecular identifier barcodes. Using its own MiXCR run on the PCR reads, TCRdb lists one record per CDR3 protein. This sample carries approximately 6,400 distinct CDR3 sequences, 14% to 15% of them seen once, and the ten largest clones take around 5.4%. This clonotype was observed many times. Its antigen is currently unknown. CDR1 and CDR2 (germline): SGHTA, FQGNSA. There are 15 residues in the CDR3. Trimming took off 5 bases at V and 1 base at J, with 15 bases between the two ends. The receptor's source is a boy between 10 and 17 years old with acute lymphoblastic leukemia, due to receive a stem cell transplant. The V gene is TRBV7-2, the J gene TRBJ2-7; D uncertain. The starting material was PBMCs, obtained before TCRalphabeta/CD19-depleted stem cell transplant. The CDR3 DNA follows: TGTGCCAGCAGCGCCCGTAGTGCAGGTTCCTACGAGCAGTACTTC. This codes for CASSARSAGSYEQYF.